This T cell receptor (beta chain) originates from a study of blood T cell repertoires in COVID-19. The germline V gene has CDR1 SQVTM and CDR2 ANQGSEA. CDR3 length: 15 amino acids. The ends lost 5 bases at V and 0 bases at J; junction bases unmatched: 6. The study drew participants aged roughly 18 to 95 years from some 25 US areas. Donors were grouped by their self-reported clinical history. Data came from immunoSEQ multiplex PCR; TCRdb stores just in-frame clones and leaves some out. The sample shows under 150,000 clones, over 75% of them seen only once. The clonotype was recovered from a man aged 50-59 years in a cohort exposed to, infected with or recovered from COVID-19 (not recorded which). J is TRBJ2-2 and V is TRBV29-1; 7 bases align to TRBD2. The sequencing input was PBMCs or T cells enriched from blood (not recorded which). The CDR3 is CSVLTLAANTGELFF. The CDR3 coding sequence is TGCAGCGTTCTAACCCTAGCGGCGAACACCGGGGAGCTGTTTTTT.